The 7 T cell receptor beta chains below come from one sample, sequenced in a study of T cell repertoires in cytomegalovirus infection (dated by TCRdb to the late 2010s). The listed sequencing device is Illumina HiSeq 1500. Using fastp at Q25 and MiXCR, TCRdb reprocessed the public reads and kept productive beta chains. Identical CDR3 proteins give one entry, which carries the most common genes and DNA. The table for this sample lists about 130,000 distinct CDR3 sequences; less than 9.5% of them were counted only once. The ten largest clones capture about 9.4% of the sample. Material: PBMCs. Receptors originate from a human donor in good health (CMV status not recorded). Some clones in this sample may be carry-over from other donors' samples.

This clonotype was seen at least ten times. The chain has TRBV5-5 and TRBJ2-7; D is perhaps TRBD2 (5 bases). The CDR3 extends over 14 amino acids. Trimming stripped 0 bases from V and 2 bases from J, with 9 bases between. Germline loops: CDR1 SGHKS, CDR2 YYEKEE (reference sequence). The CDR3 DNA reads as TGTGCCAGCAGCTTGGGGGAGTCCCCCTACGAGCAGTACTTC. It codes for CASSLGESPYEQYF.

This clonotype was recorded many times. J is TRBJ2-3 and V is TRBV20-1; tentative D call: TRBD2 (6 bases). Germline V gives CDR1 DFQATT, CDR2 SNEGSKA (reference sequence). V lost 7 bases and J 2 bases, leaving 10 bases between the germline ends. The CDR3 sequence is 12 residues long. CDR3 protein: CSGGDDTDTQYF. For the CDR3, the DNA is TGCAGTGGGGGGGATGACACAGATACGCAGTATTTT.

This chain connects TRBV12-3 or TRBV12-4 to TRBJ2-3; maybe TRBD2 (6 bases). This CDR3 has 15 amino acids. The V gene lost 7 bases and the J gene lost 5 bases, with 19 bases spanning the gap. CDR3 amino acids: CASTPSGPGVDTQYF. CDR3 nucleotides: TGTGCCAGCACCCCATCAGGCCCGGGGGTAGATACGCAGTATTTT.

This clonotype was observed a few times. The V and J genes are TRBV18 and TRBJ1-1, with D unresolved. The CDR3 is 15 amino acids. Germline assignment: CDR1 KGHSH and CDR2 LQKENI. V lost 0 bases and J lost 0, with 8 bases in between. The CDR3 coding sequence is TGTGCCAGCTCACCACCGGACCGGTTGAACACTGAAGCTTTCTTT. Residues: CASSPPDRLNTEAFF.

This sequence joins TRBV28 and TRBJ2-5, with unresolved D. Trimming took 6 bases from V and 1 from J, leaving 9 bases between them. The CDR3 is 13 amino acids. The V gene's germline CDR1 is MDHEN and CDR2 SYDVKM. The CDR3 DNA sequence: TGTGCCAGCAGCTTCCGCGCCCAAGAGACCCAGTACTTC. Translated: CASSFRAQETQYF.

This clonotype was recorded at least ten times. The chain joins TRBV7-2 to TRBJ1-6; D is possibly TRBD1 (5 bases). There are 14 residues in the CDR3. CDR1 is SGHTA, CDR2 FQGNSA, per germline. The V end was cut by 4 bases, the J end by 6 bases, with 10 bases between. CDR3: CASSSGTSNSPLHF. The CDR3 nucleotides are TGTGCCAGCAGCTCCGGGACTTCTAATTCACCCCTCCACTTT.

This clonotype was recorded at least ten times. The gene calls are TRBV29-1 and TRBJ1-1, with D unresolved. This CDR3 is built from 13 residues. Trimming removed 7 bases at V and 1 base at J, with 13 bases between. Germline loops: CDR1 SQVTM, CDR2 ANQGSEA. This CDR3 is CSASTAKNTEAFF. CDR3 sequence (DNA): TGCAGCGCTAGCACGGCCAAGAACACTGAAGCTTTCTTT.